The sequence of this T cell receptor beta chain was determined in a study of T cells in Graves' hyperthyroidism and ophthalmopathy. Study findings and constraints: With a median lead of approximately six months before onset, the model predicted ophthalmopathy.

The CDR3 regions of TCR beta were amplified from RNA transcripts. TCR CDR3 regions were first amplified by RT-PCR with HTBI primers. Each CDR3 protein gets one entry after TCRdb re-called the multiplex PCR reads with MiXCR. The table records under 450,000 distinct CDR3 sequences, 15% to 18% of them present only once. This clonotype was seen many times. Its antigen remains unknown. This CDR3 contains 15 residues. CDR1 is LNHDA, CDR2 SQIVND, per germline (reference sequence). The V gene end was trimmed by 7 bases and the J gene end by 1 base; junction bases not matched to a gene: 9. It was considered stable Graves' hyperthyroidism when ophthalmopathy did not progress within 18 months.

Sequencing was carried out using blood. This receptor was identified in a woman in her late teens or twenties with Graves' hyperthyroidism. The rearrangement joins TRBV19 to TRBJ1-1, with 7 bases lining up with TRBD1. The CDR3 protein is CASIQPGQQNTEAFF. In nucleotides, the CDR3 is TGTGCCAGTATCCAACCGGGACAGCAGAACACTGAAGCTTTCTTT.